This T cell receptor (beta chain) was recorded in a study of cytomegalovirus exposure and HLA in healthy donors. Study-wide findings and caveats: Reported performance of the classifier showed diagnosis of cytomegalovirus status with high specificity and sensitivity. While the bulk of TCR sequences proved rare, some public TCRs turned up in many donors.

With respect to this clone: What it binds is unknown.

The protocol was immunoSEQ multiplex PCR, while the TCRdb copy is restricted to in-frame clones and leaves out a portion. The sample lists under 400,000 clones, roughly 90% seen once, with around 0.96% in the top ten. The CDR3 covers 13 residues. Trimming cost V 4 bases and J 5 bases; bases outside gene matches: 1. The germline V gene has CDR1 MNHEY and CDR2 SVGAGI. J is TRBJ1-5 and V is TRBV6-5; TRBD1 matches at 8 bases. This sequence was found in a man in his thirties or forties in good health and CMV-seronegative. Sequencing was performed on PBMCs. The DNA of the CDR3 is TGTGCCAGCAGTTCGACAGGGGATCAGCCCCAGCATTTT. Protein sequence: CASSSTGDQPQHF.